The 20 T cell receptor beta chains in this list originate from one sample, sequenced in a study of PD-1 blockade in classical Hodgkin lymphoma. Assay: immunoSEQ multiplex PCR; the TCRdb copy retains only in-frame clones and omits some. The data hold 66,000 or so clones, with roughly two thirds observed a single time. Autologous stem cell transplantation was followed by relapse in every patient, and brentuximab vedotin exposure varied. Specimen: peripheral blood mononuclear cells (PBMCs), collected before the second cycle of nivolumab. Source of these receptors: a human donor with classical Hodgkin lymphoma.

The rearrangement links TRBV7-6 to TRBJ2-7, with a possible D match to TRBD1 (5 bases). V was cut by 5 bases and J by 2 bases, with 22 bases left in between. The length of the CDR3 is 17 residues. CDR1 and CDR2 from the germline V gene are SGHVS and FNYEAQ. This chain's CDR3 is CASSRQHSDLFTYEQYF. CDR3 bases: TGTGCCAGCAGCAGACAGCACAGTGACCTATTTACCTACGAGCAGTACTTC.

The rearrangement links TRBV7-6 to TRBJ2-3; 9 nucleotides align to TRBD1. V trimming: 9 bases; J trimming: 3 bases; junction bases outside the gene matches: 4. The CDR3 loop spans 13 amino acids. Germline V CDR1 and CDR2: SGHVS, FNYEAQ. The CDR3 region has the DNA TGTGCCAGGCGGGGACAGGGTACAGATACGCAGTATTTT. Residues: CARRGQGTDTQYF.

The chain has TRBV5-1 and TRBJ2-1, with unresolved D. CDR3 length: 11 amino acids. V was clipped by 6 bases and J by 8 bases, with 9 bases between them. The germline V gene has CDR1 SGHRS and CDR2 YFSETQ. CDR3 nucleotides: TGCGCCAGCATAAATTACGATGAGCAGTTCTTC. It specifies CASINYDEQFF.

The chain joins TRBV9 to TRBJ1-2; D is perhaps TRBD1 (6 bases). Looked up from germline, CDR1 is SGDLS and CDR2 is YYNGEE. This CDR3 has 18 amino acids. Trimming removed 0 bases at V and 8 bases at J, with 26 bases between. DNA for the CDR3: TGTGCCAGCAGCGTAGCCCCCCGTGGGAGTGGCGGACAGTGGGGCTACACCTTC. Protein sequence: CASSVAPRGSGGQWGYTF.

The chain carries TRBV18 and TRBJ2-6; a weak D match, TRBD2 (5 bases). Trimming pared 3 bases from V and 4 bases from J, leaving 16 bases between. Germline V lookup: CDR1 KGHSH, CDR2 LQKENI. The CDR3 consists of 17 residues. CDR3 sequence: CASSPVGSLAGANVLTF. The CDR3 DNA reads TGTGCCAGCTCACCGGTAGGGAGTTTGGCCGGGGCCAACGTCCTGACTTTC.

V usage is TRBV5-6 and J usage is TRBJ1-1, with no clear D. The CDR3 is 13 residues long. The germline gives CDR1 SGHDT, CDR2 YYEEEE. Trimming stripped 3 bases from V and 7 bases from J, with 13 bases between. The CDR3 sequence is CASSWGSIDEAFF. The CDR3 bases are TGTGCCAGCAGCTGGGGTTCGATTGATGAAGCTTTCTTT.

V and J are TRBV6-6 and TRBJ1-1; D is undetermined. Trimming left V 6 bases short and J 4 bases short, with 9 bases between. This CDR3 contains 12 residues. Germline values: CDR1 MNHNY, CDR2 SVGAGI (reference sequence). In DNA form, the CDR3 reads TGTGCCAGCAGCCGCCCCAGCACTGAAGCTTTCTTT. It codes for CASSRPSTEAFF.

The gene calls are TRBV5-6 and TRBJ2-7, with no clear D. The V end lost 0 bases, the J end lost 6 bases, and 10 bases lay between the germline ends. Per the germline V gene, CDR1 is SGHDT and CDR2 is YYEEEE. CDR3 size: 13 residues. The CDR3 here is CASSLAVTSEQYF. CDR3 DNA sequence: TGTGCCAGCAGCTTGGCAGTCACTTCCGAGCAGTACTTC.

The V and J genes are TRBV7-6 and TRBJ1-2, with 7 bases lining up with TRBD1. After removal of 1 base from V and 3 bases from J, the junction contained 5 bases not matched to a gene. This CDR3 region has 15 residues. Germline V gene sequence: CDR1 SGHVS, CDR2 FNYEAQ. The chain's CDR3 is CASSLGSGTDYGYTF. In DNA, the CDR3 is TGTGCCAGCAGCTTAGGCTCCGGGACAGACTATGGCTACACCTTC.

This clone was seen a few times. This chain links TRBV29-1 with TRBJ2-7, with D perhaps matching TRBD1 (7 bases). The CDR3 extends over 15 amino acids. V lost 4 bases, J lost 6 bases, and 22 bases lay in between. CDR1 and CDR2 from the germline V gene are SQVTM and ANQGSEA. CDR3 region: CSVGWEQGGSGEQYF. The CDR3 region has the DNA TGCAGCGTTGGTTGGGAGCAGGGGGGCTCCGGCGAGCAGTACTTC.

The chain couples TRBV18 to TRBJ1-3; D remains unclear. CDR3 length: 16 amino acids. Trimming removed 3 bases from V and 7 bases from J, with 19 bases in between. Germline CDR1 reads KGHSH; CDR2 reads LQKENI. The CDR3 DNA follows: TGTGCCAGCTCACCCCTTATGACCAATTCCAGGAACACCATATATTTT. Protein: CASSPLMTNSRNTIYF.

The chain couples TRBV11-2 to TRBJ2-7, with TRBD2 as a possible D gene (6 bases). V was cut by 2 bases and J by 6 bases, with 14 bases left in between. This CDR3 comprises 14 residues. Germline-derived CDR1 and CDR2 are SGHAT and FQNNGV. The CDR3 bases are TGTGCCAGCAGCTTAATGGCGGGACCCTCCGAGCAGTACTTC. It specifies CASSLMAGPSEQYF.

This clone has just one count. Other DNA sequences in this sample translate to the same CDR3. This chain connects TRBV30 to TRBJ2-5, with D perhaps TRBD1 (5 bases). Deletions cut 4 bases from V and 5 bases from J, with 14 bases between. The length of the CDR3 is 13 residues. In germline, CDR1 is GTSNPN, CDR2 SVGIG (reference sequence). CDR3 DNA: TGTGCCTGGACCCAGGGCAGGGCGGAGACCCAGTACTTC. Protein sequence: CAWTQGRAETQYF.

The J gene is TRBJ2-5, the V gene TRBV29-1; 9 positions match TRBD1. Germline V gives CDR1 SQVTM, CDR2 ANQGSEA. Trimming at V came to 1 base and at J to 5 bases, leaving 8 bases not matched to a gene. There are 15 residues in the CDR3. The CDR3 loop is CSVEARTGVLETQYF. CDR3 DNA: TGCAGCGTTGAAGCCCGGACAGGGGTCCTGGAGACCCAGTACTTC.

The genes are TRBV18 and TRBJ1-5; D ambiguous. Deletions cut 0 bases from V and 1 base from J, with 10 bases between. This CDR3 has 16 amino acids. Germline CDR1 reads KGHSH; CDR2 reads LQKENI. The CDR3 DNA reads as TGTGCCAGCTCACCACCGGGTCAGACCAGCAATCAGCCCCAGCATTTT. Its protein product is CASSPPGQTSNQPQHF.

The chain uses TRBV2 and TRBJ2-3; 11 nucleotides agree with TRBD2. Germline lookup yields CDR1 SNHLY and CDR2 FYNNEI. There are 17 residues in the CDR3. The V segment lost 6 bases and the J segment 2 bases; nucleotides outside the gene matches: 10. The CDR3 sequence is CASRHPLAGGITDTQYF. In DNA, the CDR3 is TGTGCCAGCAGACACCCCTTAGCGGGGGGGATCACAGATACGCAGTATTTT.

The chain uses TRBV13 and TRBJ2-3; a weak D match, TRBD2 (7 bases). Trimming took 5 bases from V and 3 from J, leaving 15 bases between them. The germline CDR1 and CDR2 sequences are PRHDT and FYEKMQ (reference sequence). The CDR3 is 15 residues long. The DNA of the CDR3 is TGTGCCAGCAGCCTCCAAGGGAGGGGGACAGATACGCAGTATTTT. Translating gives CASSLQGRGTDTQYF.

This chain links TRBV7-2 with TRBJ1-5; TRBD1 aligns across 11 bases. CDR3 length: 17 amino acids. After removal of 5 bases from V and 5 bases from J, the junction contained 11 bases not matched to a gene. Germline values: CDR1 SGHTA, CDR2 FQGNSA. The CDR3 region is CASSPLGRTGGHQPQHF. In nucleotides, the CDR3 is TGTGCCAGCAGCCCCCTTGGCAGGACAGGGGGCCATCAGCCCCAGCATTTT.

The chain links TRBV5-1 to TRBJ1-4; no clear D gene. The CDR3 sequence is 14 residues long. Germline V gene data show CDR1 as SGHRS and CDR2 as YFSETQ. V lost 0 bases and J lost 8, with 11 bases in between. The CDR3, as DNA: TGCGCCAGCAGCTTGGAGGAGGAAGGGGAAAAACTGTTTTTT. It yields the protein CASSLEEEGEKLFF.

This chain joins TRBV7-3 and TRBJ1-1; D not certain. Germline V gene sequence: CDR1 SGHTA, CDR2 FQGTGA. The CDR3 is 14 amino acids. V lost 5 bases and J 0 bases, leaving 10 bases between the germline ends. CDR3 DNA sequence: TGTGCCAGCAGCCTCGGGTCCATGAACACTGAAGCTTTCTTT. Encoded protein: CASSLGSMNTEAFF. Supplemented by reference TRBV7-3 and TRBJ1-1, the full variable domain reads GAGVSQTPSNKVTEKGKYVELRCDPISGHTALYWYRQSLGQGPEFLIYFQGTGAADDSGLPNDRFFAVRPEGSVSTLKIQRTERGDSAVYLCASSLGSMNTEAFFGQGTRLTVV.